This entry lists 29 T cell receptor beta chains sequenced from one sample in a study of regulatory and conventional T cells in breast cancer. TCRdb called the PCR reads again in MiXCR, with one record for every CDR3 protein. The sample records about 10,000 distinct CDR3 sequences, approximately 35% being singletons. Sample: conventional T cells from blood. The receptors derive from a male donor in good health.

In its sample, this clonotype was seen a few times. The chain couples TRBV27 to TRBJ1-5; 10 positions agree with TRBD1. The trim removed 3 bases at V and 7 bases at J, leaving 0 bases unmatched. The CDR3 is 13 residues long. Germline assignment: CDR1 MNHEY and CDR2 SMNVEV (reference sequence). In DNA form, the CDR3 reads TGTGCCAGCAGTTTGACAGGGGGCCAGCCCCAGCATTTT. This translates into CASSLTGGQPQHF.

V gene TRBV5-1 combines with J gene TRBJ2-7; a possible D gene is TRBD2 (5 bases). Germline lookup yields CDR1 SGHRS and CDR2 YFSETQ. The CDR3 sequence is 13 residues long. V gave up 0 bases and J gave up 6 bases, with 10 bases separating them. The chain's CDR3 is CASSLGTGAEQYF. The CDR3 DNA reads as TGCGCCAGCAGCTTGGGGACTGGCGCCGAGCAGTACTTC.

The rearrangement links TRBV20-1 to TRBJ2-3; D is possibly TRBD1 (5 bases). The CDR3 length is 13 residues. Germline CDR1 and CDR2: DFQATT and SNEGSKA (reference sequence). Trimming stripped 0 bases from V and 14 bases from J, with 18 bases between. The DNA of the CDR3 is TGCAGTGCTAGAGAGCAGGGTCGGTCCGGGCGGTATTTT. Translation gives CSAREQGRSGRYF.

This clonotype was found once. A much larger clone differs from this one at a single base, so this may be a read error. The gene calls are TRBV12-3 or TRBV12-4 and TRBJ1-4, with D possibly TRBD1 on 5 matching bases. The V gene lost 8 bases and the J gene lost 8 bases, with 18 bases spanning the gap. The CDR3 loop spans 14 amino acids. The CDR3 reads CASSYGREREKLFF. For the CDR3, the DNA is TGTGCCAGCTCATACGGCAGGGAACGAGAAAAACTGTTTTTT.

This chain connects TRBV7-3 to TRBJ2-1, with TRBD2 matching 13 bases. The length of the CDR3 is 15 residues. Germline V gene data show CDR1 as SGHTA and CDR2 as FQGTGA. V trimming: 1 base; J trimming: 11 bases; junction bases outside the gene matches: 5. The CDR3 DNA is TGTGCCAGCAGCTTAAGGGGGACTAGCGGGGATCAGCAGTTCTTC. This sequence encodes CASSLRGTSGDQQFF.

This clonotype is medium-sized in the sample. The chain's CDR3 is CSARQRNTEAFF. CDR3 in DNA: TGCAGTGCTAGACAGAGGAACACTGAAGCTTTCTTT. The chain has TRBV20-1 and TRBJ1-1, with D uncertain. This CDR3 is 12 amino acids long. Trimming took off 2 bases at V and 1 base at J, with 5 bases between the two ends. Germline V gene sequence: CDR1 DFQATT, CDR2 SNEGSKA (reference sequence).

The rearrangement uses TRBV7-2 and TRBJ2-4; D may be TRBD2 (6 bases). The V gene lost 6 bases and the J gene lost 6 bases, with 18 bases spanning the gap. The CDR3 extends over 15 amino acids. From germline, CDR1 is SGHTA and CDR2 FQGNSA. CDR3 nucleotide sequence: TGTGCCAGCAGGCGGGATCCAGGTGGCCTAAACATTCAGTACTTC. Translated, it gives CASRRDPGGLNIQYF. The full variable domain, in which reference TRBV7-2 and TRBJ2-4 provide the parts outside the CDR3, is GAGVSQSPSNKVTEKGKDVELRCDPISGHTALYWYRQSLGQGLEFLIYFQGNSAPDKSGLPSDRFSAERTGGSVSTLTIQRTQQEDSAVYLCASRRDPGGLNIQYFGAGTRLSVL.

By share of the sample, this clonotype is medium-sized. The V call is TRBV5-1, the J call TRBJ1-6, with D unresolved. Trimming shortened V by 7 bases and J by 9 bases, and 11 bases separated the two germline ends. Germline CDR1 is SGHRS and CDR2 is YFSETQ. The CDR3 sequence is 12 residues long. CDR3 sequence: CASSEGISPLHF. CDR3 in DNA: TGCGCCAGCTCCGAGGGTATTTCACCCCTCCACTTT.

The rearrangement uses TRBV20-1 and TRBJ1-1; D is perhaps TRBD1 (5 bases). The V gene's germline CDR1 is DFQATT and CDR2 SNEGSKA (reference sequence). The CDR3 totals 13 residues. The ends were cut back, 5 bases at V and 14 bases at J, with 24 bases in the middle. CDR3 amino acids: CSADDSGATGAFF. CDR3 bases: TGCAGTGCTGACGACAGTGGCGCGACTGGAGCATTCTTT.

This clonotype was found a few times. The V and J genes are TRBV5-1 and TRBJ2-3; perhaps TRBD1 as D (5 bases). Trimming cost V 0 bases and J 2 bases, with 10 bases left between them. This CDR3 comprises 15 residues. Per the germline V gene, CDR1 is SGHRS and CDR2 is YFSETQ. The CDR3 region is CASSLESGITDTQYF. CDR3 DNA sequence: TGCGCCAGCAGCTTGGAGTCAGGGATCACAGATACGCAGTATTTT.

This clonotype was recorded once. DNA for the CDR3: TGTGCCAGCAGCGTACGCGGGACTCCCAATGAGCAGTTCTTC. It codes for CASSVRGTPNEQFF. This rearrangement joins TRBV7-2 to TRBJ2-1; maybe TRBD2 (6 bases). The CDR3 consists of 14 residues. Trimming took off 5 bases at V and 6 bases at J, with 14 bases between the two ends. Germline V lookup: CDR1 SGHTA, CDR2 FQGNSA. Looking up the rest from reference TRBV7-2 and TRBJ2-1 gives the full variable domain: GAGVSQSPSNKVTEKGKDVELRCDPISGHTALYWYRQSLGQGLEFLIYFQGNSAPDKSGLPSDRFSAERTGGSVSTLTIQRTQQEDSAVYLCASSVRGTPNEQFFGPGTRLTVL.

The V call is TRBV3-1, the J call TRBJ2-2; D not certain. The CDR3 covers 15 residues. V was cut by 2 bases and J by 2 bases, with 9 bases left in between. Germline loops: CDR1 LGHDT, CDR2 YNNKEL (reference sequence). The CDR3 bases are TGTGCCAGCAGCCAATTTACAGTCAACACCGGGGAGCTGTTTTTT. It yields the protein CASSQFTVNTGELFF.

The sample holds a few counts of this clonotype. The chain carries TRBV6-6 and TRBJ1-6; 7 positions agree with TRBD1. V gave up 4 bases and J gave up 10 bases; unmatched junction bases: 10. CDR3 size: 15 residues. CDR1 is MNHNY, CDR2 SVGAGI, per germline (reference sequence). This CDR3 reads CASSSTQTGDSPLHF. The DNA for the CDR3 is TGTGCCAGCAGTTCAACTCAAACAGGGGACTCACCCCTCCACTTT.

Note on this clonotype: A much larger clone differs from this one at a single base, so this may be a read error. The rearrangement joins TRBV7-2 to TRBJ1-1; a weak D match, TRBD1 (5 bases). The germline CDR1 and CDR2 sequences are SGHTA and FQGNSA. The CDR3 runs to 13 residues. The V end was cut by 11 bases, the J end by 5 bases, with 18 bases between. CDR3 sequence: CAGSTARRTEAFF. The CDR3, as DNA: TGTGCCGGCTCGACAGCGCGGCGGACTGAAGCTTTCTTT.

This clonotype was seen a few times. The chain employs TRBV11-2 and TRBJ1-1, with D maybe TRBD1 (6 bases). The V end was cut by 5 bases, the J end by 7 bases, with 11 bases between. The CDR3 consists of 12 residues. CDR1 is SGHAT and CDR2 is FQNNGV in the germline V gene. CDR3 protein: CASSTRQVEAFF. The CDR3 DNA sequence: TGTGCCAGCAGCACCAGACAGGTTGAAGCTTTCTTT. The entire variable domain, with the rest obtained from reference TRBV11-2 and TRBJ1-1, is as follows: EAGVAQSPRYKIIEKRQSVAFWCNPISGHATLYWYQQILGQGPKLLIQFQNNGVVDDSQLPKDRFSAERLKGVDSTLKIQPAKLEDSAVYLCASSTRQVEAFFGQGTRLTVV.

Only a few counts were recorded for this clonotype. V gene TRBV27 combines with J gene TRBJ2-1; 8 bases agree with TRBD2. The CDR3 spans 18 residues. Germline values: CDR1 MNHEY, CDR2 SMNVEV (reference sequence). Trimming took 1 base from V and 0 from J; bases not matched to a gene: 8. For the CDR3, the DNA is TGTGCCAGCAGTTTATACGGGGGGGGGGTTAGCTCCTACAATGAGCAGTTCTTC. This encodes CASSLYGGGVSSYNEQFF.

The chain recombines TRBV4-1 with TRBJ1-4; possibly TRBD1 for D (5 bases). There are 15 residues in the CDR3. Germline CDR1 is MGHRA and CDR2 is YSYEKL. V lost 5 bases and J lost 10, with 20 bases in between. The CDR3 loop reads CASSSVGGGALKLFF. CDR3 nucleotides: TGCGCCAGCAGCTCGGTCGGAGGAGGGGCTCTAAAACTGTTTTTT.

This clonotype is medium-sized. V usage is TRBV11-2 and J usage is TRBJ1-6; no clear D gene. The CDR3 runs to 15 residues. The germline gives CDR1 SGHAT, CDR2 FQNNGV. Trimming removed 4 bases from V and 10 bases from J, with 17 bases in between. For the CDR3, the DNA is TGTGCCAGCAGCTCCCCTCGGGGTTCAGGATCACCCCTCCACTTT. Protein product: CASSSPRGSGSPLHF. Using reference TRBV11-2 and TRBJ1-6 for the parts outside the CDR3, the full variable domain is EAGVAQSPRYKIIEKRQSVAFWCNPISGHATLYWYQQILGQGPKLLIQFQNNGVVDDSQLPKDRFSAERLKGVDSTLKIQPAKLEDSAVYLCASSSPRGSGSPLHFGNGTRLTVT.

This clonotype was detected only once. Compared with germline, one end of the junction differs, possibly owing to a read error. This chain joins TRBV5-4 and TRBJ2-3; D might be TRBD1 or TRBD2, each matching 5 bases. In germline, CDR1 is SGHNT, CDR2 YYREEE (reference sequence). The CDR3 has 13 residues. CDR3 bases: TGTGCCAGCAGCTTCGGGGCTACAGGTACGCAGTATTTT. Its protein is CASSFGATGTQYF.

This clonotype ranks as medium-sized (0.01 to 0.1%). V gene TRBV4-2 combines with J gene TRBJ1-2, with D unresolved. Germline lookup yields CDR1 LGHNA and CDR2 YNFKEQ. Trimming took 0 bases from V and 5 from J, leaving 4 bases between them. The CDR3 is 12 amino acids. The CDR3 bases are TGTGCCAGCAGCCAAGACTATTATGGCTACACCTTC. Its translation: CASSQDYYGYTF.

CDR3 in DNA: TGCGCCAGCAGCCAAGATCAAGTCCCAGATACGCAGTATTTT. This codes for CASSQDQVPDTQYF. This sequence joins TRBV4-3 and TRBJ2-3; no definite D call. The CDR3 runs to 14 residues. Germline V gene sequence: CDR1 LGHNA, CDR2 YSLEER. V lost 0 bases and J 4 bases, leaving 8 bases between the germline ends.

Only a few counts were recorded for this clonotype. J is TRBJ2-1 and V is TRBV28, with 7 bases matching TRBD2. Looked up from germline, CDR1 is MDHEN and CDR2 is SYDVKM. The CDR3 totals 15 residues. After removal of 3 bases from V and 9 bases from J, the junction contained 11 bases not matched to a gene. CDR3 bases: TGTGCCAGCAGTTTCTCGAGCGGGGTATGGGGTGAGCAGTTCTTC. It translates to CASSFSSGVWGEQFF.

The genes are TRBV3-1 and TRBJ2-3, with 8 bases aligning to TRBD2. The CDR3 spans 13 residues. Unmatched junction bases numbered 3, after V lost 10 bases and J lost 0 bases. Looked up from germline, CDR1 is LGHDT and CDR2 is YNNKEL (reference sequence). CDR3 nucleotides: TGTGCCACCCGGACTAGCAGCACAGATACGCAGTATTTT. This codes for CATRTSSTDTQYF.

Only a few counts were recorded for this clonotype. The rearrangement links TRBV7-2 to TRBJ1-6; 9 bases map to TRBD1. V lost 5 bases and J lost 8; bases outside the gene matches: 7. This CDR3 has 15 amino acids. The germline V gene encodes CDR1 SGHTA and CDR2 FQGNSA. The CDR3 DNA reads TGTGCCAGCAGCAGAGGGACAGGGCGTGATTCACCCCTCCACTTT. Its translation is CASSRGTGRDSPLHF.

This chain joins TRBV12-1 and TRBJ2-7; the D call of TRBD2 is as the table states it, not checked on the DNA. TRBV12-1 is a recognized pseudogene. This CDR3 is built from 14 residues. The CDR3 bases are TGTGCCAGCAGCTCCCCAGCGGGGAATTACGAGCAGTACTTC. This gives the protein CASSSPAGNYEQYF.

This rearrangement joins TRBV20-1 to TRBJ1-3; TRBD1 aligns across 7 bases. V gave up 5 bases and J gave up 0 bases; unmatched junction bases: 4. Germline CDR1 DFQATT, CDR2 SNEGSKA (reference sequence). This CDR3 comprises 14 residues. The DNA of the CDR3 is TGCAGTGCTCTCACAGGGGTCTCTGGAAACACCATATATTTT. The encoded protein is CSALTGVSGNTIYF.

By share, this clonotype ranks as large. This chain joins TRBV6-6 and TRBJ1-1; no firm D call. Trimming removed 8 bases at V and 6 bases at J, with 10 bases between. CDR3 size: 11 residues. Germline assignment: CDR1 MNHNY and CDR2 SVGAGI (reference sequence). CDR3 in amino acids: CASLWGAEAFF. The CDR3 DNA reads TGTGCCAGCCTGTGGGGAGCTGAAGCTTTCTTT.

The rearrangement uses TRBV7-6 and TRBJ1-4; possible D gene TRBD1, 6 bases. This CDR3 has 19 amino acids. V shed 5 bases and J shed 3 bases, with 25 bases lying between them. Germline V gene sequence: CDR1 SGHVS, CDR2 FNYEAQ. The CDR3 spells CASSPVTTGSATANEKLFF. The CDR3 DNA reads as TGTGCCAGCAGCCCTGTTACAACAGGGTCGGCGACGGCTAATGAAAAACTGTTTTTT. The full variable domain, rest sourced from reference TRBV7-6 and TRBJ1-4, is GAGVSQSPRYKVTKRGQDVALRCDPISGHVSLYWYRQALGQGPEFLTYFNYEAQQDKSGLPNDRFSAERPEGSISTLTIQRTEQRDSAMYRCASSPVTTGSATANEKLFFGSGTQLSVL.

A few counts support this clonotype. CDR3 sequence reads: CASSSSSGGSYNEQFF. The DNA of the CDR3 is TGCGCCAGCAGCTCTTCTAGCGGGGGATCGTACAATGAGCAGTTCTTC. The chain combines TRBV5-1 with TRBJ2-1; TRBD2 matches at 10 bases. This CDR3 is 16 amino acids long. The V gene's germline CDR1 is SGHRS and CDR2 YFSETQ. V was pared by 3 bases and J by 4 bases, with 7 bases of the junction left unmatched.